One sample yielded the 18 T cell receptor beta chains listed below, sequenced in a study of shared clonotypes between healthy human individuals. Method: immunoSEQ multiplex PCR; TCRdb's copy keeps in-frame clones and lacks some. The table lists about 2 million clones, about 95% of them singletons. Positive CCR7 selection of CD45RO-negative cells yielded the naive CD8 cells, and terminally differentiated effector memory CD45RA+ cells were excluded. Sequencing used naive CD8+ T cells sorted from blood. Receptors were obtained from a man aged 18 to 35 in good health.

This chain uses TRBV6-5 with TRBJ2-2; 8 bases map to TRBD1. This CDR3 has 15 residues. Per the germline V gene, CDR1 is MNHEY and CDR2 is SVGAGI. Unmatched junction bases numbered 8, after V lost 4 bases and J lost 7 bases. CDR3 region: CASSSDRGQNGELFF. Here the CDR3 DNA reads TGTGCCAGCAGTTCCGACAGGGGACAAAACGGGGAGCTGTTTTTT.

This clone was detected once. This rearrangement joins TRBV6-5 to TRBJ2-2, with unresolved D. The CDR3 covers 14 residues. Germline V lookup: CDR1 MNHEY, CDR2 SVGAGI. The V end was cut by 10 bases, the J end by 7 bases, with 19 bases between. The CDR3: CAISTSTVGGELFF. The CDR3 DNA follows: TGTGCCATAAGTACCAGCACGGTAGGCGGGGAGCTGTTTTTT.

The gene calls are TRBV19 and TRBJ2-2; D ambiguous. V dropped 3 bases and J dropped 3 bases, with 8 bases sitting between them. The germline V gene has CDR1 LNHDA and CDR2 SQIVND (reference sequence). The CDR3 consists of 14 residues. CDR3 sequence reads: CASSIRPDTGELFF. CDR3 in DNA: TGTGCCAGTAGTATCCGGCCGGACACCGGGGAGCTGTTTTTT.

The rearrangement joins TRBV6-6 to TRBJ1-2; D perhaps matches TRBD1 (6 bases). The CDR3 totals 15 residues. The germline gives CDR1 MNHNY, CDR2 SVGAGI (reference sequence). Deletions cut 2 bases from V and 1 base from J, with 11 bases between. CDR3 sequence (DNA): TGTGCCAGCAGTTACAATTCAGGGGATAACTATGGCTACACCTTC. Its protein product is CASSYNSGDNYGYTF.

The chain has TRBV2 and TRBJ2-7; D perhaps matches TRBD2 (6 bases). Germline CDR1 reads SNHLY; CDR2 reads FYNNEI. There are 14 residues in the CDR3. The V end was cut by 3 bases, the J end by 6 bases, with 15 bases between. The CDR3 sequence: CASSEAGLASEQYF. The CDR3 DNA follows: TGTGCCAGCAGTGAGGCGGGGTTGGCTTCCGAGCAGTACTTC.

The rearrangement links TRBV19 to TRBJ1-1, with D possibly being TRBD1 (6 bases). V lost 6 bases, J lost 5 bases, and 7 bases lay in between. Germline loops: CDR1 LNHDA, CDR2 SQIVND (reference sequence). CDR3 length: 11 residues. CDR3 loop: CASRGATEAFF. CDR3 nucleotide sequence: TGTGCCAGTAGGGGGGCAACTGAAGCTTTCTTT.

The gene calls are TRBV2 and TRBJ2-5, with no clear D. The ends were cut back, 2 bases at V and 2 bases at J, with 9 bases in the middle. Germline V gene data show CDR1 as SNHLY and CDR2 as FYNNEI. This CDR3 is 14 amino acids long. CDR3 protein: CASSEKTLQETQYF. The CDR3 region has the DNA TGTGCCAGCAGTGAAAAGACATTACAAGAGACCCAGTACTTC.

The chain has TRBV25-1 and TRBJ2-1; 8 bases fit TRBD1. From germline, CDR1 is MGHDK and CDR2 SYGVNS. CDR3 length: 14 residues. Trimming took 7 bases from V and 0 from J; bases not matched to a gene: 2. The chain's CDR3 is CASTDRGSYNEQFF. CDR3 in DNA: TGTGCCAGCACCGACAGGGGCTCCTACAATGAGCAGTTCTTC.

The rearrangement joins TRBV5-6 to TRBJ1-2; D unresolved. With 2 bases removed from V and 3 bases from J, the gap between germline ends came to 8 bases. The CDR3 runs 13 residues. Germline CDR1 and CDR2: SGHDT and YYEEEE. Written as DNA, the CDR3 is TGTGCCAGCAGCTTACTTGAACACTATGGCTACACCTTC. Amino acids: CASSLLEHYGYTF.

Comment on this clone: The same CDR3 also results from other DNA sequences found in this sample. The chain carries TRBV5-4 and TRBJ2-2, with D hard to call. The CDR3 extends over 13 amino acids. Germline values: CDR1 SGHNT, CDR2 YYREEE (reference sequence). V was cut by 4 bases and J by 0 bases, with 4 bases left in between. The CDR3 DNA reads TGTGCCAGCAGCCCATCGAACACCGGGGAGCTGTTTTTT. This encodes CASSPSNTGELFF.

As for this clone: This CDR3 is also generated by other DNA sequences in the sample. This rearrangement joins TRBV9 to TRBJ1-1, with D possibly TRBD1 on 5 matching bases. V lost 2 bases, J lost 2 bases, and 10 bases lay in between. The CDR3 spans 14 residues. Germline values: CDR1 SGDLS, CDR2 YYNGEE. The CDR3 loop is CASSVSRGNTEAFF. DNA for the CDR3: TGTGCCAGCAGCGTCTCAAGGGGAAACACTGAAGCTTTCTTT.

V and J are TRBV14 and TRBJ2-5; possibly TRBD2 for D (6 bases). The CDR3 totals 15 residues. CDR1 is SGHDN and CDR2 is FVKESK in the germline V gene. The ends were cut back, 5 bases at V and 3 bases at J, with 16 bases in the middle. The DNA for the CDR3 is TGTGCCAGCAGCGAGTGGAGCGGGTGGGAAGAGACCCAGTACTTC. It encodes CASSEWSGWEETQYF.

V gene TRBV2 combines with J gene TRBJ2-3, with D unclear. Trimming stripped 2 bases from V and 0 bases from J, with 6 bases between. The CDR3 extends over 14 amino acids. Germline assignment: CDR1 SNHLY and CDR2 FYNNEI. CDR3 DNA sequence: TGTGCCAGCAGTGAATGGGCTAGCACAGATACGCAGTATTTT. Its translation: CASSEWASTDTQYF.

The chain combines TRBV4-1 with TRBJ2-7; D unclear. The V gene lost 4 bases and the J gene lost 0 bases, with 7 bases spanning the gap. Germline loops: CDR1 MGHRA, CDR2 YSYEKL. This CDR3 is built from 13 residues. CDR3 nucleotide sequence: TGCGCCAGCAGCCCCTCCCGCTCCTACGAGCAGTACTTC. Translating it yields CASSPSRSYEQYF.

The chain has TRBV7-2 and TRBJ2-3; TRBD2 agrees at 7 bases. The CDR3 has 16 residues. Per germline, CDR1 SGHTA and CDR2 FQGNSA. V was clipped by 2 bases and J by 0 bases; unmatched bases: 5. CDR3 amino acids: CASSLLPSGSTDTQYF. The CDR3 nucleotides read TGTGCCAGCAGCTTACTGCCTAGCGGTAGCACAGATACGCAGTATTTT.

J is TRBJ1-3 and V is TRBV30; D uncertain. V lost 3 bases, J lost 4 bases, and 7 bases lay in between. This CDR3 is built from 12 residues. Germline V gene lookup returns CDR1 GTSNPN and CDR2 SVGIG (reference sequence). CDR3: CAWSEVGNTIYF. In DNA form, the CDR3 reads TGTGCCTGGAGCGAAGTCGGAAACACCATATATTTT.

DNA for the CDR3: TGTGCCAGCAGTGAAGATTGGCTTGAAGCTTTCTTT. As protein: CASSEDWLEAFF. V and J are TRBV6-1 and TRBJ1-1; D is unclear. CDR1 and CDR2 from the germline V gene are MNHNS and SASEGT. The V gene lost 1 base and the J gene lost 7 bases, with 7 bases spanning the gap. There are 12 residues in the CDR3.

The chain recombines TRBV6-1 with TRBJ2-3; 9 positions agree with TRBD1. J gave up 10 bases and V 10 bases, and 9 bases lay outside the gene matches. CDR1 and CDR2 (germline): MNHNS, SASEGT. The CDR3 runs 12 residues. The chain's CDR3 is CATGQGTDPQYF. In DNA, the CDR3 is TGTGCCACAGGACAGGGGACCGATCCGCAGTATTTT.